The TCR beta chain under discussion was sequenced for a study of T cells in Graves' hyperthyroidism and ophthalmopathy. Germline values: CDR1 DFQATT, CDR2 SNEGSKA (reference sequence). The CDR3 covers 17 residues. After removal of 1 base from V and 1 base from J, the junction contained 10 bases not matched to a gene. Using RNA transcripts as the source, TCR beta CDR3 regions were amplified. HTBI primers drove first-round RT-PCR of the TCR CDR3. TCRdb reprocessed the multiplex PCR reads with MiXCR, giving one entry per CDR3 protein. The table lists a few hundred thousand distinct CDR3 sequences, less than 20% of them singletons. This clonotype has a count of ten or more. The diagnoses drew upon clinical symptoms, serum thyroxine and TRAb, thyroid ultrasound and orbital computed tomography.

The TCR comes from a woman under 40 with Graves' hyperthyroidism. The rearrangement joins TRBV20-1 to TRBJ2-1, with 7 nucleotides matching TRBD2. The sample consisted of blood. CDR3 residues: CSARVSGGRGSYNEQFF. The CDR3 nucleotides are TGCAGTGCTAGAGTGTCGGGCGGGAGAGGATCCTACAATGAGCAGTTCTTC.